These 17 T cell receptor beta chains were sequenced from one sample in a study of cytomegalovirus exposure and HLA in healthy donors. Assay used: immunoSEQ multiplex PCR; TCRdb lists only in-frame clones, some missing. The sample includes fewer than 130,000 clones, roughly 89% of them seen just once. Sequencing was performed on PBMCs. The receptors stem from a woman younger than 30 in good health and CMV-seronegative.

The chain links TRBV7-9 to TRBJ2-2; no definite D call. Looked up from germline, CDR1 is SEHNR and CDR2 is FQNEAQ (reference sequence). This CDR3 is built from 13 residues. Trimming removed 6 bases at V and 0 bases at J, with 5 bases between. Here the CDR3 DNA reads TGTGCCAGCAGGCTAGCGAACACCGGGGAGCTGTTTTTT. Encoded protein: CASRLANTGELFF. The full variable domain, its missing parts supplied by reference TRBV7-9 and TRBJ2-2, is DTGVSQNPRHKITKRGQNVTFRCDPISEHNRLYWYRQTLGQGPEFLTYFQNEAQLEKSRLLSDRFSAERPKGSFSTLEIQRTEQGDSAMYLCASRLANTGELFFGEGSRLTVL.

This CDR3 is CASNRAPLEQYF. CDR3 in DNA: TGTGCCAGCAACAGGGCCCCCTTAGAGCAGTACTTC. V gene TRBV28 combines with J gene TRBJ2-7, with a possible D match to TRBD1 (6 bases). This CDR3 has 12 amino acids. V was cut by 7 bases and J by 7 bases, with 14 bases left in between. Germline V gene data show CDR1 as MDHEN and CDR2 as SYDVKM. Full variable domain (remainder filled in from reference TRBV28 and TRBJ2-7): DVKVTQSSRYLVKRTGEKVFLECVQDMDHENMFWYRQDPGLGLRLIYFSYDVKMKEKGDIPEGYSVSREKKERFSLILESASTNQTSMYLCASNRAPLEQYFGPGTRLTVT.

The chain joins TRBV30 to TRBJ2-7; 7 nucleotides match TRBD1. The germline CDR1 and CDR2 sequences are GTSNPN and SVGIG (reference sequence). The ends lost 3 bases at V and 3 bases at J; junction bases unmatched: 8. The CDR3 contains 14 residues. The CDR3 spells CAWRDFGTDYEQYF. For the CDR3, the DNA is TGTGCCTGGAGGGACTTCGGGACAGACTACGAGCAGTACTTC.

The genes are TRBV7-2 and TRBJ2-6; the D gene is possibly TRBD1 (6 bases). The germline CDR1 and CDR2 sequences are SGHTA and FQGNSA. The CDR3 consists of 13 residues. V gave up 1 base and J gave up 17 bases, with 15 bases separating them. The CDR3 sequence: CASSLDPTGAMTF. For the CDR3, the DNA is TGTGCCAGCAGCTTAGATCCGACAGGTGCGATGACTTTC.

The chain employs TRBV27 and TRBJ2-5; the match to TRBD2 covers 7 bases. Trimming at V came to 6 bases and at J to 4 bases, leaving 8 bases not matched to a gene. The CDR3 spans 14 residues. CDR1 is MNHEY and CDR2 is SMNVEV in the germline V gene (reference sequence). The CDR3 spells CASRIRGGLETQYF. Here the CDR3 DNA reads TGTGCCAGCAGGATAAGGGGAGGGCTAGAGACCCAGTACTTC.

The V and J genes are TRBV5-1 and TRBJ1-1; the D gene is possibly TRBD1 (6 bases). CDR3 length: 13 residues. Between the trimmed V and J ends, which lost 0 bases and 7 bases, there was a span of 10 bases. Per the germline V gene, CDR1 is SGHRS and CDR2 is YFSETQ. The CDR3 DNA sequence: TGCGCCAGCAGCTTGGAACAGGGCCATGAAGCTTTCTTT. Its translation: CASSLEQGHEAFF. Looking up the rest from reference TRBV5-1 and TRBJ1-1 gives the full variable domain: KAGVTQTPRYLIKTRGQQVTLSCSPISGHRSVSWYQQTPGQGLQFLFEYFSETQRNKGNFPGRFSGRQFSNSRSEMNVSTLELGDSALYLCASSLEQGHEAFFGQGTRLTVV.

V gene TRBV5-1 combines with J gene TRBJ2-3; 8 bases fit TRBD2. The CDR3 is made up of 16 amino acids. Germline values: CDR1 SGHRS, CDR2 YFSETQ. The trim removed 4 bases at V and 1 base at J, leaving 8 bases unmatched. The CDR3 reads CASSPIRRGGTDTQYF. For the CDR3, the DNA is TGCGCCAGCAGCCCTATTCGGCGGGGGGGCACAGATACGCAGTATTTT. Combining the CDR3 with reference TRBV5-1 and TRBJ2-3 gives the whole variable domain KAGVTQTPRYLIKTRGQQVTLSCSPISGHRSVSWYQQTPGQGLQFLFEYFSETQRNKGNFPGRFSGRQFSNSRSEMNVSTLELGDSALYLCASSPIRRGGTDTQYFGPGTRLTVL.

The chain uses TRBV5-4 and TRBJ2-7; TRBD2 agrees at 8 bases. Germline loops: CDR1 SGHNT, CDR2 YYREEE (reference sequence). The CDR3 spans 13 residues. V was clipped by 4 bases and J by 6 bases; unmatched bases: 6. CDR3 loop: CASSPGTRLEQYF. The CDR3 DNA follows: TGTGCCAGCAGCCCCGGGACTAGGCTCGAGCAGTACTTC.

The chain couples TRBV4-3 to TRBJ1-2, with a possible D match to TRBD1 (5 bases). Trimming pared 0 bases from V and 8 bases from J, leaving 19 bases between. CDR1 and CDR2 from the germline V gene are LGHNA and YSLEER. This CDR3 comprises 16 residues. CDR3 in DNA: TGCGCCAGCAGCCAAGATTACCGGGGGGGAGCAGCGGGCTACACCTTC. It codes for CASSQDYRGGAAGYTF.

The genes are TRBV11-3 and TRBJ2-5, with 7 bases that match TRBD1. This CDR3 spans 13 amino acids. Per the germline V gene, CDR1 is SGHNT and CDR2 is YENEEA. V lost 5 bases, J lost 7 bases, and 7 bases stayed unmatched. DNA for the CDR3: TGTGCCAGCAGCAAGGGGGCCCGTGGGACCCAGTACTTC. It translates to CASSKGARGTQYF.

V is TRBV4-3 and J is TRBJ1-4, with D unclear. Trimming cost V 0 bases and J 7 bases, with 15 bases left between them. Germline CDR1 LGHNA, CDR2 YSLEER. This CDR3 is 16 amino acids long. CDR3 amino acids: CASSQDVRGESEKLFF. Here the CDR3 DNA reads TGCGCCAGCAGCCAAGATGTGCGGGGTGAGAGTGAAAAACTGTTTTTT.

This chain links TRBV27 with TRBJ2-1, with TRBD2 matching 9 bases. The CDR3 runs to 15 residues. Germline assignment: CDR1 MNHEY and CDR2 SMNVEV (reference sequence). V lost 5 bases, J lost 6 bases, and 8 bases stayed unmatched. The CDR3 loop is CASSTFLAGSNEQFF. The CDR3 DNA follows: TGTGCCAGCAGTACATTCCTAGCGGGAAGCAATGAGCAGTTCTTC.

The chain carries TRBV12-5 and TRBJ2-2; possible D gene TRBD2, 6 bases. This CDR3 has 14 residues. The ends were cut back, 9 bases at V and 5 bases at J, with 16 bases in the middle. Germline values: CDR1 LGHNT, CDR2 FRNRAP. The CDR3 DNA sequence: TGTGCTAGCCGGCTGGGCGGGGATACCGGGGAGCTGTTTTTT. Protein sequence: CASRLGGDTGELFF.

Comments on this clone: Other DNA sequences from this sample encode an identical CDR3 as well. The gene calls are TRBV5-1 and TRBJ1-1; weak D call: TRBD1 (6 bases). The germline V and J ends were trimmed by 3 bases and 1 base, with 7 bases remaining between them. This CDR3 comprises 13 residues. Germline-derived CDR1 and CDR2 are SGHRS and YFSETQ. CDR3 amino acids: CASSSTGNTEAFF. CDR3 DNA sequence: TGCGCCAGCAGCTCGACAGGGAACACTGAAGCTTTCTTT.

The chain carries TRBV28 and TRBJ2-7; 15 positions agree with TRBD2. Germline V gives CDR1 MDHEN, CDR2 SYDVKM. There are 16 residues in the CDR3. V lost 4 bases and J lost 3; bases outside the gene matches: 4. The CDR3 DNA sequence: TGTGCCAGCAGTTGGACTAGCGGGAGGGCCATCTACGAGCAGTACTTC. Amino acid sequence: CASSWTSGRAIYEQYF.

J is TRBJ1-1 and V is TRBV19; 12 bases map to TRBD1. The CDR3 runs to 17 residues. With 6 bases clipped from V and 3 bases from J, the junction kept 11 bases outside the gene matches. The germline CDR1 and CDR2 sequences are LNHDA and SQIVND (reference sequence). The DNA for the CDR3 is TGTGCCAGTAGCCGGAACCCGGGACAGGGGGCGGACACTGAAGCTTTCTTT. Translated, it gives CASSRNPGQGADTEAFF. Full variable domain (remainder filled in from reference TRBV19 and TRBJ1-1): DGGITQSPKYLFRKEGQNVTLSCEQNLNHDAMYWYRQDPGQGLRLIYYSQIVNDFQKGDIAEGYSVSREKKESFPLTVTSAQKNPTAFYLCASSRNPGQGADTEAFFGQGTRLTVV.

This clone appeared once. The CDR3 here is CAWSVGQGLGTDTQYF. The CDR3 DNA is TGTGCCTGGAGTGTAGGACAGGGGTTGGGCACAGATACGCAGTATTTT. The V and J genes are TRBV30 and TRBJ2-3; 9 positions agree with TRBD1. With 0 bases clipped from V and 1 base from J, the junction kept 5 bases outside the gene matches. CDR3 length: 16 residues. Per germline, CDR1 GTSNPN and CDR2 SVGIG (reference sequence).